This paragraph reports one TCR beta chain. TCRdb re-called the 5' RACE reads with MiXCR, one entry per CDR3 protein. The data contain over 80,000 distinct CDR3 sequences, 9.5% to 15% of them singletons. The entry originates in a study of early T cells in non-severe SARS-CoV-2 infection. At the level of the study: The sequenced material was bulk RNA from unsorted whole blood, and its chains were unpaired.

The receptor was derived from an adult who was a healthcare worker with PCR-confirmed SARS-CoV-2 infection or an uninfected control (not recorded which). Sequenced material: whole blood, taken at baseline.

The CDR3 loop is CASSPRSPGEQYF. The CDR3, as DNA: TGTGCCAGCAGCCCGCGGAGTCCCGGCGAGCAGTACTTC. V gene TRBV3-1 combines with J gene TRBJ2-7, with no clear D. CDR1 and CDR2 (germline): LGHDT, YNNKEL (reference sequence). The CDR3 contains 13 residues. V shed 4 bases and J shed 6 bases, with 13 bases lying between them.